One sample yielded the 13 T cell receptor beta chains listed below, sequenced in a study of OX40 agonist ivuxolimab in advanced cancers. Profiling relied on immunoSEQ multiplex PCR, and the TCRdb table lists in-frame clones only, not all of them. The sample consists of 45,000 to 60,000 clones, about nine tenths of them appearing once. The sequences come from CD4+ or CD8+ T cells sorted from blood, collected in a trial of the OX40 agonist ivuxolimab. The receptors shown here come from an adult with an advanced solid tumor such as melanoma, head and neck, liver or kidney cancer.

This chain connects TRBV6-5 to TRBJ2-5; a possible D gene is TRBD2 (7 bases). Germline V gene data show CDR1 as MNHEY and CDR2 as SVGAGI. Trimming shortened V by 6 bases and J by 1 base, and 12 bases separated the two germline ends. CDR3 size: 14 residues. The CDR3 is CASRRGGAQETQYF. CDR3 DNA sequence: TGTGCCAGCAGGCGAGGGGGGGCCCAAGAGACCCAGTACTTC.

V usage is TRBV2 and J usage is TRBJ1-1; TRBD1 agrees at 8 bases. V shed 6 bases and J 2 bases; nucleotides not matched to a gene: 11. The germline CDR1 and CDR2 sequences are SNHLY and FYNNEI. The CDR3 spans 16 residues. The chain's CDR3 is CASRVGTGGFNTEAFF. The CDR3 DNA is TGTGCCAGCAGAGTCGGGACAGGTGGGTTCAACACTGAAGCTTTCTTT. The variable domain in full, with the rest retrieved from reference TRBV2 and TRBJ1-1, is EPEVTQTPSHQVTQMGQEVILRCVPISNHLYFYWYRQILGQKVEFLVSFYNNEISEKSEIFDDQFSVERPDGSNFTLKIRSTKLEDSAMYFCASRVGTGGFNTEAFFGQGTRLTVV.

This clone showed up just once. This chain links TRBV19 with TRBJ2-7, with 12 bases matching TRBD2. The CDR3 length is 14 residues. Trimming cost V 5 bases and J 2 bases; bases outside gene matches: 1. Looked up from germline, CDR1 is LNHDA and CDR2 is SQIVND (reference sequence). CDR3 nucleotide sequence: TGTGCCAGTAGTTGGACTAGCGGGACCTACGAGCAGTACTTC. Translating gives CASSWTSGTYEQYF.

About this clone itself: One junction end does not reproduce the germline sequence, and a read error may be involved. The CDR3 reads CASSLGGSGYNEQFF. The CDR3 DNA follows: TGCGCCAGCAGTTTGGGCGGTTCGGGATACAATGAGCAGTTCTTC. The chain has TRBV5-1 and TRBJ2-1, with D possibly matching TRBD2 (5 bases). Per germline, CDR1 SGHRS and CDR2 YFSETQ. This CDR3 comprises 15 residues.

A single count supports this clone. The chain couples TRBV25-1 to TRBJ1-1; D gene unclear. The V end lost 6 bases, the J end lost 0 bases, and 8 bases lay between the germline ends. The CDR3 has 13 amino acids. Germline V CDR1 and CDR2: MGHDK, SYGVNS. Here the CDR3 reads CASSPPLNTEAFF. CDR3 sequence (DNA): TGTGCCAGCAGCCCACCTCTGAACACTGAAGCTTTCTTT.

This rearrangement joins TRBV5-1 to TRBJ2-3; TRBD2 matches at 9 bases. After removal of 4 bases from V and 1 base from J, the junction contained 7 bases not matched to a gene. Germline V lookup: CDR1 SGHRS, CDR2 YFSETQ. The CDR3 sequence is 16 residues long. DNA of the CDR3: TGCGCCAGCAGCAGGGGCGCTAGCGGGGGCACAGATACGCAGTATTTT. It encodes CASSRGASGGTDTQYF.

The J gene is TRBJ2-7, the V gene TRBV10-3; 10 bases match TRBD2. Germline values: CDR1 ENHRY, CDR2 SYGVKD. Trimming took 0 bases from V and 0 from J; bases not matched to a gene: 2. The length of the CDR3 is 16 residues. CDR3 amino acids: CAISESSGGFSYEQYF. The CDR3 DNA sequence: TGTGCCATCAGTGAGTCTAGCGGGGGGTTCTCCTACGAGCAGTACTTC.

This clone was seen only once. The chain joins TRBV30 to TRBJ2-5, with a possible D match to TRBD2 (5 bases). Germline V gene sequence: CDR1 GTSNPN, CDR2 SVGIG (reference sequence). Trimming left V 5 bases short and J 2 bases short, with 15 bases between. This CDR3 region has 14 residues. The chain's CDR3 is CAWARWTGQETQYF. CDR3 nucleotide sequence: TGTGCCTGGGCCCGATGGACTGGGCAAGAGACCCAGTACTTC.

This clone was observed once. This chain links TRBV7-8 with TRBJ2-5, with D hard to call. Trimming pared 5 bases from V and 7 bases from J, leaving 14 bases between. Germline assignment: CDR1 SGHVS and CDR2 FQNEAQ. The CDR3 extends over 13 amino acids. CDR3 sequence reads: CASSANGERTQYF. The CDR3 bases are TGTGCCAGCAGCGCCAATGGGGAAAGGACCCAGTACTTC.

This clone was counted between two and nine times. J is TRBJ1-1 and V is TRBV7-6, with D perhaps TRBD1 (5 bases). The CDR3 is 15 residues long. In germline, CDR1 is SGHVS, CDR2 FNYEAQ. The V end was cut by 1 base, the J end by 1 base, with 10 bases between. The CDR3 DNA sequence: TGTGCCAGCAGCTTAGGCGGGACGGAGAACACTGAAGCTTTCTTT. Translated, it gives CASSLGGTENTEAFF.

This clone occurred a few times. The identical CDR3 is also encoded by other nucleotide sequences in the sample. The V call is TRBV2, the J call TRBJ1-5, with 7 bases matching TRBD1. This CDR3 has 13 amino acids. Germline values: CDR1 SNHLY, CDR2 FYNNEI. The V segment lost 5 bases and the J segment 5 bases; nucleotides outside the gene matches: 3. DNA for the CDR3: TGTGCCAGCAGTTTTACAGGGGATCAGCCCCAGCATTTT. Translating it yields CASSFTGDQPQHF.

The chain has TRBV7-9 and TRBJ2-1; weak D call: TRBD1 (6 bases). The CDR3 is 14 amino acids. V lost 3 bases and J 8 bases, leaving 14 bases between the germline ends. Germline V gene lookup returns CDR1 SEHNR and CDR2 FQNEAQ (reference sequence). CDR3 sequence reads: CASSLRQGKDEQFF. CDR3 DNA sequence: TGTGCCAGCAGCTTGCGGCAGGGGAAAGATGAGCAGTTCTTC. Full variable domain (outside the CDR3, taken from reference TRBV7-9 and TRBJ2-1): DTGVSQNPRHKITKRGQNVTFRCDPISEHNRLYWYRQTLGQGPEFLTYFQNEAQLEKSRLLSDRFSAERPKGSFSTLEIQRTEQGDSAMYLCASSLRQGKDEQFFGPGTRLTVL.

The J gene is TRBJ1-2, the V gene TRBV7-2, with D possibly matching TRBD1 (5 bases). This CDR3 spans 19 amino acids. The ends were cut back, 0 bases at V and 0 bases at J, with 20 bases in the middle. Germline V gene sequence: CDR1 SGHTA, CDR2 FQGNSA. As DNA, the CDR3 is TGTGCCAGCAGCTTAGCGGTGGGGGGAACTATTAAAGCTAACTATGGCTACACCTTC. Encoded protein: CASSLAVGGTIKANYGYTF.